This T cell receptor beta chain was sequenced during a study of cytomegalovirus exposure and HLA in healthy donors. The PCR was carried out with 60 Vbeta primers and 13 Jbeta primers. Libraries were prepared by immunoSEQ multiplex PCR; TCRdb keeps only in-frame clonotypes and omits some of them. The data contain 150,000 to 200,000 clones, 80% of them singletons. V lost 4 bases and J lost 2, with 14 bases in between. The CDR3 is 16 amino acids. Germline V CDR1 and CDR2: LGHNA, YSLEER. The TCR sequence derives from a boy younger than 18 in good health and CMV-seronegative. The chain employs TRBV4-3 and TRBJ1-4; the D gene is possibly TRBD1 (5 bases). The sequencing sample was made of PBMCs. The CDR3 coding sequence is TGCGCCAGCAGCCGGGACTTAGGAGGGACTAATGAAAAACTGTTTTTT. This gives the protein CASSRDLGGTNEKLFF.